This entry lists 26 T cell receptor beta chains sequenced from one sample in a study of blood T cell repertoires in COVID-19. Sequencing used immunoSEQ multiplex PCR; TCRdb keeps in-frame clones, though not all of them. The data hold 200,000 to 250,000 clones, with 88% observed a single time. The sequencing input was peripheral blood. Source of these receptors: a man between 18 and 29 years old with active or convalescent COVID-19.

The V call is TRBV19, the J call TRBJ2-1, with 10 bases aligning to TRBD2. The CDR3 sequence is 15 residues long. The ends lost 5 bases at V and 3 bases at J; junction bases unmatched: 4. Per germline, CDR1 LNHDA and CDR2 SQIVND (reference sequence). This CDR3 is CASSAGLAVYNEQFF. CDR3 nucleotide sequence: TGTGCCAGTAGTGCAGGACTAGCGGTCTACAATGAGCAGTTCTTC.

The gene calls are TRBV5-1 and TRBJ1-2; 9 positions match TRBD1. The CDR3 spans 15 residues. Germline assignment: CDR1 SGHRS and CDR2 YFSETQ. V lost 1 base and J lost 5; bases outside the gene matches: 6. CDR3 nucleotides: TGCGCCAGCAGCTTGCTTGGGGACAGGGATTATGGCTACACCTTC. This gives the protein CASSLLGDRDYGYTF.

V usage is TRBV27 and J usage is TRBJ2-7, with D possibly TRBD2 on 5 matching bases. CDR3 size: 15 residues. V was shortened by 2 bases and J by 3 bases, with 14 bases between the two germline ends. Germline values: CDR1 MNHEY, CDR2 SMNVEV (reference sequence). The DNA for the CDR3 is TGTGCCAGCAGTTTAGTCCAGGACTCTTTCTACGAGCAGTACTTC. Encoded protein: CASSLVQDSFYEQYF.

This clone has a handful of counts. The genes are TRBV6-1 and TRBJ1-1, with a tentative D call TRBD1 (6 bases). There are 15 residues in the CDR3. Between the trimmed V and J ends, which lost 2 bases and 5 bases, there was a span of 15 bases. CDR1 is MNHNS, CDR2 SASEGT, per germline. The CDR3 is CASSERGQQGTEAFF. The CDR3 region has the DNA TGTGCCAGCAGTGAACGTGGACAACAGGGAACTGAAGCTTTCTTT.

The chain has TRBV5-4 and TRBJ2-1, with 11 bases matching TRBD2. The junction had 0 bases not matched to a gene; V was cut back by 4 bases and J by 3 bases. The CDR3 has 14 amino acids. Germline V gene lookup returns CDR1 SGHNT and CDR2 YYREEE (reference sequence). The CDR3 sequence is CASSTSGSYNEQFF. CDR3 coding DNA: TGTGCCAGCAGCACTAGCGGGAGCTACAATGAGCAGTTCTTC. Complete variable domain (other parts from reference TRBV5-4 and TRBJ2-1): ETGVTQSPTHLIKTRGQQVTLRCSSQSGHNTVSWYQQALGQGPQFIFQYYREEENGRGNFPPRFSGLQFPNYSSELNVNALELDDSALYLCASSTSGSYNEQFFGPGTRLTVL.

The V call is TRBV6-4, the J call TRBJ2-3; 7 bases are a match to TRBD1. V shed 0 bases and J 4 bases; nucleotides not matched to a gene: 1. CDR1 and CDR2 (germline): MRHNA, SNTAGT. This CDR3 is 14 amino acids long. CDR3 nucleotides: TGTGCCAGCAGTGACTCGACAGGGCCAGATACGCAGTATTTT. Protein: CASSDSTGPDTQYF.

The J gene is TRBJ1-6, the V gene TRBV28; TRBD1 aligns across 10 bases. Germline V lookup: CDR1 MDHEN, CDR2 SYDVKM. CDR3 length equals 21 residues. V trimming: 7 bases; J trimming: 1 base; junction bases outside the gene matches: 19. In DNA form, the CDR3 reads TGTGCCAGCATCAATACAAAGAAACGGGACAGGGGCAGATCCTATAATTCACCCCTCCACTTT. It encodes CASINTKKRDRGRSYNSPLHF.

A note on this clone: The junction departs from the called germline gene at one end, perhaps through a read error. The chain links TRBV19 to TRBJ2-7; TRBD2 agrees at 9 bases. The CDR3 length is 13 residues. Looked up from germline, CDR1 is LNHDA and CDR2 is SQIVND (reference sequence). The CDR3 DNA sequence: TGTGCCAGTAGTTATTTGGGTAGCGGGAGTATGAACTTC. It specifies CASSYLGSGSMNF. Full variable domain (remainder filled in from reference TRBV19 and TRBJ2-7): DGGITQSPKYLFRKEGQNVTLSCEQNLNHDAMYWYRQDPGQGLRLIYYSQIVNDFQKGDIAEGYSVSREKKESFPLTVTSAQKNPTAFYLCASSYLGSGSMNFGPGTRLTVT.

The CDR3 nucleotides are TGTGCCAGCAGCCAGATGACAGGGGATGAAAAACTGTTTTTT. This sequence encodes CASSQMTGDEKLFF. This chain links TRBV3-1 (or the pseudogene TRBV3-2) with TRBJ1-4; TRBD1 agrees at 8 bases. Germline CDR1 reads LGHDT; CDR2 reads YNNKEL (reference sequence). The CDR3 loop spans 14 amino acids. V lost 3 bases, J lost 6 bases, and 3 bases stayed unmatched.

The chain employs TRBV11-2 and TRBJ2-3; TRBD2 matches 11 bases. The CDR3 is made up of 16 amino acids. CDR1 is SGHAT, CDR2 FQNNGV, per germline. V lost 5 bases and J lost 4; bases outside the gene matches: 8. The CDR3 sequence: CASSPGLAGSPDTQYF. The CDR3 DNA follows: TGTGCCAGCAGCCCTGGACTAGCGGGTAGCCCAGATACGCAGTATTTT.

The table lists this clone with a count of one. The chain links TRBV7-2 to TRBJ2-7; the match to TRBD2 covers 10 bases. Germline V CDR1 and CDR2: SGHTA, FQGNSA. The CDR3 is 15 amino acids. V lost 6 bases and J lost 2; bases outside the gene matches: 7. The CDR3 loop reads CASSLTSGQTYEQYF. The CDR3 bases are TGTGCCAGCAGTTTGACTAGCGGGCAAACCTACGAGCAGTACTTC.

The chain joins TRBV9 to TRBJ1-4, with D maybe TRBD1 (6 bases). V lost 4 bases, J lost 5 bases, and 15 bases lay in between. This CDR3 is 15 amino acids long. Germline V gene lookup returns CDR1 SGDLS and CDR2 YYNGEE. CDR3 residues: CASSPRQEPNEKLFF. The CDR3 DNA follows: TGTGCCAGCAGCCCCCGACAGGAACCGAATGAAAAACTGTTTTTT.

The gene calls are TRBV14 and TRBJ1-5; possibly TRBD1 for D (5 bases). The CDR3 is 13 amino acids. Looked up from germline, CDR1 is SGHDN and CDR2 is FVKESK. V was trimmed by 2 bases and J by 8 bases, leaving 10 bases between them. The CDR3 region is CASSQSGGEPQHF. The DNA for the CDR3 is TGTGCCAGCAGCCAATCGGGAGGGGAGCCCCAGCATTTT.

V gene TRBV5-1 combines with J gene TRBJ2-1, with TRBD2 matching 8 bases. The ends lost 4 bases at V and 5 bases at J; junction bases unmatched: 14. CDR1 and CDR2 from the germline V gene are SGHRS and YFSETQ. This CDR3 has 17 residues. The CDR3 region is CASSPRSGTRIHNEQFF. Here the CDR3 DNA reads TGCGCCAGCAGCCCCAGGTCCGGGACTAGAATTCACAATGAGCAGTTCTTC.

The chain carries TRBV6-2 or TRBV6-3 and TRBJ2-7; D gene unclear. Trimming took off 2 bases at V and 4 bases at J, with 24 bases between the two ends. The length of the CDR3 is 18 residues. Germline CDR1 MNHEY, CDR2 SVGEGT. In nucleotides, the CDR3 is TGTGCCAGCAGTTACAGGCCCGGCGGTTTTCCCGCCCCGTACGAGCAGTACTTC. Translation: CASSYRPGGFPAPYEQYF.

The chain uses TRBV18 and TRBJ2-7; D unclear. The germline V and J ends were trimmed by 0 bases and 4 bases, with 19 bases remaining between them. Germline V gene data show CDR1 as KGHSH and CDR2 as LQKENI. The length of the CDR3 is 17 residues. In DNA form, the CDR3 reads TGTGCCAGCTCACCACCGGTTAGTCGGGTGGGTATGTACGAGCAGTACTTC. Translated, it gives CASSPPVSRVGMYEQYF.

Turning to this clone: At one boundary the junction diverges from the germline segment, which might be a read error. The genes are TRBV7-7 and TRBJ2-3, with D perhaps matching TRBD2 (6 bases). The CDR3 runs to 16 residues. CDR1 and CDR2 from the germline V gene are SSHAT and FNYEAQ (reference sequence). Here the CDR3 DNA reads TGTGCTAGCAGCTTAGGGGCGGGATCTGGCACAGATACGCAGTATTTT. Amino acid sequence: CASSLGAGSGTDTQYF.

The V gene is TRBV27, the J gene TRBJ2-2; 10 nucleotides agree with TRBD2. The trim removed 4 bases at V and 3 bases at J, leaving 5 bases unmatched. The CDR3 is 16 amino acids. Looked up from germline, CDR1 is MNHEY and CDR2 is SMNVEV (reference sequence). CDR3 sequence: CASSSSGRGDTGELFF. CDR3 DNA: TGTGCCAGCAGTTCTAGCGGGAGAGGGGACACCGGGGAGCTGTTTTTT.

The rearrangement links TRBV28 to TRBJ1-2, with TRBD1 matching 9 bases. CDR3 length: 15 residues. CDR1 is MDHEN, CDR2 SYDVKM, per germline. The V gene end was trimmed by 3 bases and the J gene end by 7 bases; junction bases not matched to a gene: 9. The CDR3 is CASSFLGTGQVGYTF. CDR3 in DNA: TGTGCCAGCAGTTTTTTGGGGACAGGGCAAGTTGGCTACACCTTC.

V and J are TRBV19 and TRBJ2-3; D might be TRBD1 (5 bases). V was pared by 6 bases and J by 0 bases, with 19 bases between. The CDR3 covers 17 residues. Germline V gene lookup returns CDR1 LNHDA and CDR2 SQIVND (reference sequence). The CDR3 protein is CASSGGDSSPSTDTQYF. The CDR3 DNA follows: TGTGCCAGTAGCGGCGGTGACAGCTCTCCTAGCACAGATACGCAGTATTTT. The full variable domain, with the rest looked up from reference TRBV19 and TRBJ2-3, is DGGITQSPKYLFRKEGQNVTLSCEQNLNHDAMYWYRQDPGQGLRLIYYSQIVNDFQKGDIAEGYSVSREKKESFPLTVTSAQKNPTAFYLCASSGGDSSPSTDTQYFGPGTRLTVL.

The V and J genes are TRBV11-2 and TRBJ2-3, with 9 positions matching TRBD1. Trimming cost V 5 bases and J 4 bases; bases outside gene matches: 7. Germline V CDR1 and CDR2: SGHAT, FQNNGV. The CDR3 contains 15 residues. CDR3 in amino acids: CASSQPQGAADTQYF. For the CDR3, the DNA is TGTGCCAGCAGCCAACCACAGGGGGCCGCAGATACGCAGTATTTT.

The gene calls are TRBV10-1 and TRBJ1-2; no definite D call. The CDR3 is 13 residues long. V lost 2 bases and J lost 8, with 12 bases in between. The germline V gene encodes CDR1 WNHNN and CDR2 SYGVQD (reference sequence). The CDR3 coding sequence is TGCGCCAGCAGTGAGAATGGAGGAGGCGGCTACACCTTC. This codes for CASSENGGGGYTF.

This clone was seen a single time. This rearrangement joins TRBV4-1 to TRBJ1-1, with D uncertain. This CDR3 contains 14 residues. V was clipped by 2 bases and J by 10 bases, with 17 bases between them. Germline CDR1 and CDR2: MGHRA and YSYEKL. DNA of the CDR3: TGCGCCAGCAGCCAAAATGTCGGGGAACGTGGAGCTTTCTTT. The encoded protein is CASSQNVGERGAFF.

J is TRBJ2-2 and V is TRBV5-4, with D possibly TRBD1 on 5 matching bases. The CDR3 runs to 12 residues. Trimming left V 4 bases short and J 9 bases short, with 10 bases between. Germline V gives CDR1 SGHNT, CDR2 YYREEE (reference sequence). The CDR3 DNA reads TGTGCCAGCAGCCCAGGGCCACGGGAGCTGTTTTTT. The encoded protein is CASSPGPRELFF.

The V gene is TRBV6-1, the J gene TRBJ1-5, with TRBD1 as a possible D gene (5 bases). The CDR3 contains 15 residues. V shed 0 bases and J shed 2 bases, with 8 bases lying between them. The germline gives CDR1 MNHNS, CDR2 SASEGT. The CDR3 bases are TGTGCCAGCAGTGAAGCTTGGGGGGGCAATCAGCCCCAGCATTTT. Translated, it gives CASSEAWGGNQPQHF.

This clone was detected only a few times. The gene calls are TRBV27 and TRBJ2-5, with TRBD1 as a possible D gene (5 bases). The CDR3 is 14 residues long. Germline CDR1 is MNHEY and CDR2 is SMNVEV (reference sequence). Trimming left V 5 bases short and J 6 bases short, with 16 bases between. In DNA, the CDR3 is TGTGCCAGCAGTACACGACAGAAAGGGAAGACCCAGTACTTC. Protein sequence: CASSTRQKGKTQYF.